A selection of T cell receptor beta chains follows, all from one sample in a study of cytomegalovirus exposure and HLA in healthy donors. The repertoire was sequenced with immunoSEQ multiplex PCR; TCRdb's copy has only in-frame clones and lacks some. The sample has around 170,000 clones, 75% to 85% seen once. Sequenced input: PBMCs. The receptors stem from a woman under 40 in good health and CMV-seropositive. Both conserved end residues are part of each CDR3. The D gene is left open where the match is weak. For some rows the clone size is stated as once, few or many, or as a class when expanded; others skip it.

clone size	V gene	D gene	J gene	CDR3 DNA	CDR3 protein
few	TRBV4-1	NA	TRBJ2-4	TGCGCCAGCAGCCAAGATCCCAACCATCGACAGCAGTCTATAAACATTCAGTACTTC	CASSQDPNHRQQSINIQYF
NA	TRBV9	NA	TRBJ1-2	TGTGCCAGCAGCGTAATAAGTGGGGGGGCGAGTAATGGCTACACCTTC	CASSVISGGASNGYTF
few	TRBV23-1	NA	TRBJ2-6	TGCGCCAGCAGTCAATCCGTAGCGGCCAGACTTTCTGGGGCCAACGTCCTGACTTTC	CASSQSVAARLSGANVLTF
NA	TRBV5-1	NA	TRBJ1-6	TGCGCCAGCAGCCCGGCAGGGCATAATTCACCCCTCCACTTT	CASSPAGHNSPLHF
NA	TRBV2	NA	TRBJ1-2	TGTGCCAGCAGTGAACAGGGCCTAAACTATGGCTACACCTTC	CASSEQGLNYGYTF
NA	TRBV9	TRBD1	TRBJ1-2	TGTGCCAGCAGCGCGGCCGGGACAGGGGGAAGGGATGGCTACACCTTC	CASSAAGTGGRDGYTF
once	TRBV5-6	NA	TRBJ2-7	TGTGCCAGCAGCCCGAGCCCGAGAGCTTCCTACGAGCAGTACTTC	CASSPSPRASYEQYF
NA	TRBV7-2	TRBD1	TRBJ1-2	TGTGCCAGCAGCCGCAGACAGGGGGCAGATATCCATGGCTACACCTTC	CASSRRQGADIHGYTF
NA	TRBV28	TRBD1	TRBJ2-2	TGTGCCAGCAGTTTATCCCGAGGGGGCGCCCCGGCCGGGGAGCTGTTTTTT	CASSLSRGGAPAGELFF
NA	TRBV28	TRBD1	TRBJ1-6	TGTGCCAGCAGGGCCCCGGACAGGGTTAATTCACCCCTCCACTTT	CASRAPDRVNSPLHF
once	TRBV28	TRBD1	TRBJ2-7	TGTGCCAGCAGTTCGGGACAGGGGTGGATTGAGCAGTACTTC	CASSSGQGWIEQYF
NA	TRBV29-1	TRBD1	TRBJ1-3	TGCAGCGCCGGACAGGGAGGGATCGCTGGAAACACCATATATTTT	CSAGQGGIAGNTIYF
NA	TRBV23-1	NA	TRBJ1-4	TGCGCCAGCAGTCAATCCGAGGCCCTAACACGCACTAATGAAAAACTGTTTTTT	CASSQSEALTRTNEKLFF
NA	TRBV7-9	TRBD1	TRBJ2-5	TGTGCCAGCAGCCCGCAAGGGGGCCCGGAGACCCAGTACTTC	CASSPQGGPETQYF
NA	TRBV28	NA	TRBJ2-1	TGTGCCAGCAGTTTGGGGGGGCCATGGGAGCAGTTCTTC	CASSLGGPWEQFF
NA	TRBV7-2	NA	TRBJ2-4	TGTGCCAGCAGCTTGGCAGGGCTCGGAAACAGTCAGTACTTC	CASSLAGLGNSQYF
NA	TRBV6-6	TRBD1	TRBJ2-2	TGTGCCAGCAACCCCGGGACAGCGAACACCGGGGAGCTGTTTTTT	CASNPGTANTGELFF
NA	TRBV7-9	TRBD1	TRBJ1-6	TGTGCCAGCAGCCCTTCTGACAGGGACGTCTTCGATAATTCACCCCTCCACTTT	CASSPSDRDVFDNSPLHF
NA	TRBV27	NA	TRBJ1-5	TGTGCCAGCTCCGGAGGGGGGGCAAATCAGCCCCAGCATTTT	CASSGGGANQPQHF
NA	TRBV7-2	NA	TRBJ2-2	TGTGCCAGCAGCTCATCTACAGGGTTCGGCACCGGGGAGCTGTTTTTT	CASSSSTGFGTGELFF
NA	TRBV6-5	NA	TRBJ2-7	TGTGCCAGCAGTTACGGGCAGGGCCCAACACCCTACGAGCAGTACTTC	CASSYGQGPTPYEQYF
NA	TRBV15	TRBD1	TRBJ2-5	TGTGCCACCAGCAGGGGGACAGGGCGCGCGACCCAGTACTTC	CATSRGTGRATQYF
NA	TRBV5-1	TRBD2	TRBJ2-3	TGCGCCAGCAGCTCTACTAGCGTCGATACGCAGTATTTT	CASSSTSVDTQYF
NA	TRBV18	TRBD2	TRBJ2-3	TGTGCCAGCTCACCTTGGGCTAGCGGGGGCACAGATACGCAGTATTTT	CASSPWASGGTDTQYF
NA	TRBV9	NA	TRBJ2-5	TGTGCCAGCAGCGCATTTTCCTCGGGCCAAGAGACCCAGTACTTC	CASSAFSSGQETQYF
NA	TRBV7-2	TRBD2	TRBJ2-1	TGTGCCAGCAGCCCGGGACTAAGGGGCGATGAGCAGTTCTTC	CASSPGLRGDEQFF
NA	TRBV4-3	TRBD2	TRBJ2-1	TGCGCCAGCAGCACCCAGAGCGGGGCATACAATGAGCAGTTCTTC	CASSTQSGAYNEQFF
few	TRBV29-1	TRBD2	TRBJ2-7	TGCAGCGTCCCGGGACTAGGACTCTACGAGCAGTACTTC	CSVPGLGLYEQYF
NA	TRBV7-2	NA	TRBJ2-7	TGTGCCAGCAGCCCCATAGGGGGGGGTAGCTACGAGCAGTACTTC	CASSPIGGGSYEQYF
NA	TRBV10-3	TRBD2	TRBJ2-3	TGTGCCATCAGTGAGCGGTCTAGCGGATCTGGGGATACGCAGTATTTT	CAISERSSGSGDTQYF
NA	TRBV5-1	NA	TRBJ2-2	TGCGCCAGCAGGAATGAGGGGGACACCGGGGAGCTGTTTTTT	CASRNEGDTGELFF
NA	TRBV28	NA	TRBJ2-3	TGTGCTCTAGGGGGGGGCACAGATACGCAGTATTTT	CALGGGTDTQYF
NA	TRBV7-9	TRBD1	TRBJ2-7	TGTGCCAGCAGCTCGGGGGACAGGGCTCCCTACGAGCAGTACTTC	CASSSGDRAPYEQYF
NA	TRBV10-3	TRBD1	TRBJ1-2	TGTGCCAGCAGTGAGGCAGGGGGCAATTGGGGCTACACCTTC	CASSEAGGNWGYTF
once	TRBV5-1	TRBD1	TRBJ1-4	TGCGCCAGCAGTTTAACCGGGACAGGGGATGAAAAACTGTTTTTT	CASSLTGTGDEKLFF
NA	TRBV10-3	NA	TRBJ1-1	TGTGCCATCAGTGAGTCGCAGGGGCGTCAAGCTTTCTTT	CAISESQGRQAFF
NA	TRBV9	TRBD2	TRBJ2-2	TGTGCCAGCAGCGTAGAACTAGCGGGGACCGGGGAGCTGTTTTTT	CASSVELAGTGELFF
NA	TRBV7-2	NA	TRBJ2-1	TGTGCCAGCAGAGAACCCGGGACAAGGCAGTTCTTC	CASREPGTRQFF
few	TRBV7-8	TRBD1	TRBJ1-1	TGTGCCAGCAGCTTCGCAGGGGGGTTAAACACTGAAGCTTTCTTT	CASSFAGGLNTEAFF
NA	TRBV5-8	TRBD1	TRBJ1-5	TGTGCCAGCAGTTCAAGAGGGACAGGGTTGCGCAATCAGCCCCAGCATTTT	CASSSRGTGLRNQPQHF
NA	TRBV6-1	NA	TRBJ2-7	TGTGCCAGCAGTCCCTCCGGGACCTACGAGCAGTACTTC	CASSPSGTYEQYF
NA	TRBV28	NA	TRBJ2-7	TGTGCCAGCAGTTTAAAACAGGGTACGCGCGAGCAGTACTTC	CASSLKQGTREQYF
NA	TRBV10-3	NA	TRBJ2-7	TGTGCCATCAGTCCAGGGGTATGGGCCTACGAGCAGTACTTC	CAISPGVWAYEQYF
NA	TRBV5-6	NA	TRBJ2-7	TGTGCCAGCAGCTATTGGGACAAGTCTTACGAGCAGTACTTC	CASSYWDKSYEQYF
NA	TRBV7-3	TRBD1	TRBJ1-1	TGTGCCAGCAGCCAGGGGGCAGGGGGCGCATCTGAAGCTTTCTTT	CASSQGAGGASEAFF